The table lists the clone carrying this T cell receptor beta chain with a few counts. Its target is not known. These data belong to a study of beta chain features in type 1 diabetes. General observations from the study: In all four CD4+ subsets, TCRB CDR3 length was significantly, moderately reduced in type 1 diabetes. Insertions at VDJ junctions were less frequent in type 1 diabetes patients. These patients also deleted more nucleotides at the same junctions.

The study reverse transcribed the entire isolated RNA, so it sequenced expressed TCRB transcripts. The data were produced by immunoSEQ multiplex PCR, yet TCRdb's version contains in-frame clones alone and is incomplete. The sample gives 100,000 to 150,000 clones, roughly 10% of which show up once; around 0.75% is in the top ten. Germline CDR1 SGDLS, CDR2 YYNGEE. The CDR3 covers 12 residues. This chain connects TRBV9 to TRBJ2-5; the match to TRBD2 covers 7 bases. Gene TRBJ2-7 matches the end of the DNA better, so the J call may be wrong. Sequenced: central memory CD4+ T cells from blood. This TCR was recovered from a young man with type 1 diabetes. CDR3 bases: TGTGCCAGCAGCCCGGGGGGCTACGAGCAGTACTTC. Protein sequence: CASSPGGYEQYF.